This paragraph reports one TCR beta chain. What it recognizes is unknown. The data were obtained in a study of long-term antiretroviral therapy in people with HIV. Background on the study: The oldest specimens predate the 2015 immediate-ART recommendation by about a decade.

Regarding the study as a whole: Those clones which expanded before ART made up the dominant part of the repertoire at all time points.

A v3.0 immunoSEQ assay was performed at survey level. About 40,000-55,000 T-cell genomes per sample were the sequencing target. Method: immunoSEQ multiplex PCR; TCRdb's copy keeps in-frame clones and lacks some. The data contain several thousand clones, 65% to 85% of them singletons. The CDR3 is made up of 13 amino acids. V was clipped by 6 bases and J by 3 bases; unmatched bases: 2. CDR1 and CDR2 (germline): MDHEN, SYDVKM. The TCR sequence derives from a young man with HIV. This material consisted of unsorted PBMCs, taken 0.4 years before starting antiretroviral therapy. The rearrangement joins TRBV28 to TRBJ2-5, with 9 nucleotides matching TRBD1. Here the CDR3 reads CASRRQGEETQYF. CDR3 DNA sequence: TGTGCCAGCAGGCGACAGGGGGAAGAGACCCAGTACTTC.